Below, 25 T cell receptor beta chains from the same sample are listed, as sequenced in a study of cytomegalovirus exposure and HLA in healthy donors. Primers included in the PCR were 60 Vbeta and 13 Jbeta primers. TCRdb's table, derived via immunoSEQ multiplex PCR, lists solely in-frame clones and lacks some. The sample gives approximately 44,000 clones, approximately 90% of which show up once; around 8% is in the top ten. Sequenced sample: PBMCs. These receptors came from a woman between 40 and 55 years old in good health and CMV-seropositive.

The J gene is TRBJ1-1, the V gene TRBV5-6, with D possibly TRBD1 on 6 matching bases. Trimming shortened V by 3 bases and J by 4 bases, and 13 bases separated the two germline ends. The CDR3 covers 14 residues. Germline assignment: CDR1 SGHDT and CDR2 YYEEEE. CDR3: CASSWLQGTTEAFF. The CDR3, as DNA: TGTGCCAGCAGCTGGTTACAGGGTACCACTGAAGCTTTCTTT. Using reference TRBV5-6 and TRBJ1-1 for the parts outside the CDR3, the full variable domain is DAGVTQSPTHLIKTRGQQVTLRCSPKSGHDTVSWYQQALGQGPQFIFQYYEEEERQRGNFPDRFSGHQFPNYSSELNVNALLLGDSALYLCASSWLQGTTEAFFGQGTRLTVV.

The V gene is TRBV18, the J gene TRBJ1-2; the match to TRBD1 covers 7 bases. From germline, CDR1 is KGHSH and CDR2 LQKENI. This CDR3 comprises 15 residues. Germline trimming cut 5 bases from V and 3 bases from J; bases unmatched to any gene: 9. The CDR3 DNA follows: TGTGCCAGCTCAGGGTTGACAGGGACTGACTATGGCTACACCTTC. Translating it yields CASSGLTGTDYGYTF.

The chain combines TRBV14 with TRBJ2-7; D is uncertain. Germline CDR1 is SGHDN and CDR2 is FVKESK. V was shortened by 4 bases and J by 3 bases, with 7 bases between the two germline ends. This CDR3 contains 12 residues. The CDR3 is CASSPYNYEQYF. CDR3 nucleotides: TGTGCCAGCAGCCCATACAACTACGAGCAGTACTTC.

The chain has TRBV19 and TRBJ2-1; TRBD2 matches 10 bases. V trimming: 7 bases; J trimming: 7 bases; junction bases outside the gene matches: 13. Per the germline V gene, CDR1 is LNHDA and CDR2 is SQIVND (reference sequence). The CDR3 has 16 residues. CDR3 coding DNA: TGTGCCAGTAACCCCGGGGGAGCGGGAGGGGAAAATGAGCAGTTCTTC. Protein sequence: CASNPGGAGGENEQFF.

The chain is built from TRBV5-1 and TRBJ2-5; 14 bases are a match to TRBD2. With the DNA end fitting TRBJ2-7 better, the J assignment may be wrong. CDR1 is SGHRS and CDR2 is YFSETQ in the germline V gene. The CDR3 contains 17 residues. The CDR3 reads CASSQGLAGVGAYEQYF. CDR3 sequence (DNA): TGCGCCAGCAGCCAGGGACTAGCGGGAGTTGGGGCCTACGAGCAGTACTTC.

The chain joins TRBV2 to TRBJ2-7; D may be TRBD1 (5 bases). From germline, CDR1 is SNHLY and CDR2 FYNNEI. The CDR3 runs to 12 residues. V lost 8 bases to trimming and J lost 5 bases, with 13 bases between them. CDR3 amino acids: CASCPGYNEQYF. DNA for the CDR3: TGTGCCAGCTGTCCAGGGTACAACGAGCAGTACTTC.

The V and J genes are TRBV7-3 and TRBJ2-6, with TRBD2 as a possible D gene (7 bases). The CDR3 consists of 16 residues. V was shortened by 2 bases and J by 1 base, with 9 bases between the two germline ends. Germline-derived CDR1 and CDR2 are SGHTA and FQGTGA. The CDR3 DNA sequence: TGTGCCAGCAGCTTAGGGGGGGCGTCTGGGGCCAACGTCCTGACTTTC. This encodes CASSLGGASGANVLTF. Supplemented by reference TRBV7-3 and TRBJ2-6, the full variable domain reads GAGVSQTPSNKVTEKGKYVELRCDPISGHTALYWYRQSLGQGPEFLIYFQGTGAADDSGLPNDRFFAVRPEGSVSTLKIQRTERGDSAVYLCASSLGGASGANVLTFGAGSRLTVL.

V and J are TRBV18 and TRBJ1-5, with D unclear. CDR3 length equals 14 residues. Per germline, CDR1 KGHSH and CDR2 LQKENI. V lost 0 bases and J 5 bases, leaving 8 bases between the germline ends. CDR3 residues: CASSPPGGDQPQHF. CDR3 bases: TGTGCCAGCTCACCACCGGGAGGTGATCAGCCCCAGCATTTT.

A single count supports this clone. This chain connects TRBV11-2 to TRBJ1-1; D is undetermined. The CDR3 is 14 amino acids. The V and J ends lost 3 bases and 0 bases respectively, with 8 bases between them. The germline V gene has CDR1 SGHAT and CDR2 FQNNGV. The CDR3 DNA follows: TGTGCCAGCAGCTTCGACAAATTGAACACTGAAGCTTTCTTT. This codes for CASSFDKLNTEAFF.

The CDR3 loop is CASSRADTYEQYF. The CDR3 DNA reads TGTGCCAGCAGCCGGGCGGACACCTACGAGCAGTACTTC. The chain links TRBV27 to TRBJ2-7; tentatively, D is TRBD1 (5 bases). The CDR3 totals 13 residues. Trimming pared 6 bases from V and 2 bases from J, leaving 11 bases between. The germline V gene encodes CDR1 MNHEY and CDR2 SMNVEV (reference sequence).

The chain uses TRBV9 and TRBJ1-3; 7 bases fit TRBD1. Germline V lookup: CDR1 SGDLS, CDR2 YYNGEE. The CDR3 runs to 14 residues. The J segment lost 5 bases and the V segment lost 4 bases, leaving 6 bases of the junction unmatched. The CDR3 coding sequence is TGTGCCAGCAGCATTGGACAGGAGAGAAACACCATATATTTT. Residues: CASSIGQERNTIYF.

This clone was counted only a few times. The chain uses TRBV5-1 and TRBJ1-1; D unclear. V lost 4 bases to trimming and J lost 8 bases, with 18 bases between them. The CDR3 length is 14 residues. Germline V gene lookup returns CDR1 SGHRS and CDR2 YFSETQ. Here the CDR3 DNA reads TGCGCCAGCAGCCCGGCCGAATGGACTCAGGAAGCTTTCTTT. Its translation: CASSPAEWTQEAFF.

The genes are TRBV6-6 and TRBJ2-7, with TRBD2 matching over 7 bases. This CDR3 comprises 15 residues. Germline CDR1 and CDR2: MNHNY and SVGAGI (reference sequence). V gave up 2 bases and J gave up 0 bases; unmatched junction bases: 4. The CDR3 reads CASSYLAGASYEQYF. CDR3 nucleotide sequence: TGTGCCAGCAGTTACCTTGCGGGAGCCTCCTACGAGCAGTACTTC.

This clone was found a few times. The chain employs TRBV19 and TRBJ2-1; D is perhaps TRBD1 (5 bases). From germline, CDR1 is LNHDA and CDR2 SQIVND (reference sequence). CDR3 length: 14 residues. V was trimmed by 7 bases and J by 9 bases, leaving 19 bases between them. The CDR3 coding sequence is TGTGCCAGTACTCAGGGAATGACCTCCGGTGAGCAGTTCTTC. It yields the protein CASTQGMTSGEQFF.

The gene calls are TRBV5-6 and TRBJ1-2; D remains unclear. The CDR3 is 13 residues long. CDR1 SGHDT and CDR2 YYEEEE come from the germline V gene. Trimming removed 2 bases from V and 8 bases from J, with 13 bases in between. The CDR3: CASSFYSVGGYTF. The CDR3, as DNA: TGTGCCAGCAGCTTCTATTCTGTGGGCGGCTACACCTTC.

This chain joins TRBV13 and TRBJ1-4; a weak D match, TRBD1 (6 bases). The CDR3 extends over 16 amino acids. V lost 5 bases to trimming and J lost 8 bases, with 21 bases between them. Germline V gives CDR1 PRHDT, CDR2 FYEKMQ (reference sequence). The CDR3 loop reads CASSTAASGGNEKLFF. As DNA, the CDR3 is TGTGCCAGCAGCACCGCCGCCAGTGGGGGCAACGAAAAACTGTTTTTT.

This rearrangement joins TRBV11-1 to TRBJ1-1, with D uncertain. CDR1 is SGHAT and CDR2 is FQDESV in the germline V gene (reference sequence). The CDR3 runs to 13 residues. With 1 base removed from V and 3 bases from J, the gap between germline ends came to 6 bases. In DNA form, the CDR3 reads TGTGCCAGCAGCTTAGGGCAGTACACTGAAGCTTTCTTT. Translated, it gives CASSLGQYTEAFF.

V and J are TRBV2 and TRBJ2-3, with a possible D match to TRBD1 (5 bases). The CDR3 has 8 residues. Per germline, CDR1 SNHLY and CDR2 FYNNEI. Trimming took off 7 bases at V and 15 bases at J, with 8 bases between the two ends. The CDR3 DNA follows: TGTGCCAGCATGGGGCAATATTTT. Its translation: CASMGQYF.

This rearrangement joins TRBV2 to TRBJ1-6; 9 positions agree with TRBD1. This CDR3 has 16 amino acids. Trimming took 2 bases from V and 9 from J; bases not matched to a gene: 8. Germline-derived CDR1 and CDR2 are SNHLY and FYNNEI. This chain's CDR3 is CASSERRTGVGSPLHF. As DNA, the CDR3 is TGTGCCAGCAGTGAAAGAAGGACAGGGGTGGGTTCACCCCTCCACTTT.

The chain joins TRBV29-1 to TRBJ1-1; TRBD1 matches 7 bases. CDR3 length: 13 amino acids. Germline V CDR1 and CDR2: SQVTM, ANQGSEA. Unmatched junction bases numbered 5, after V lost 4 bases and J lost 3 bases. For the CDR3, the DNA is TGCAGCGTTGTAGAAGGGGGCTACACTGAAGCTTTCTTT. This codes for CSVVEGGYTEAFF.

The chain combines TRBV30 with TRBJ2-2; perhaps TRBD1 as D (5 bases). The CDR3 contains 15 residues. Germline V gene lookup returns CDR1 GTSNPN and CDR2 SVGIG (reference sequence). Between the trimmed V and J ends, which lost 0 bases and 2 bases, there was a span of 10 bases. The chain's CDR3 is CAWSVKGLNTGELFF. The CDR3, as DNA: TGTGCCTGGAGTGTGAAGGGGCTCAACACCGGGGAGCTGTTTTTT. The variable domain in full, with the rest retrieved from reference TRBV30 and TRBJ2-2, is SQTIHQWPATLVQPVGSPLSLECTVEGTSNPNLYWYRQAAGRGLQLLFYSVGIGQISSEVPQNLSASRPQDRQFILSSKKLLLSDSGFYLCAWSVKGLNTGELFFGEGSRLTVL.

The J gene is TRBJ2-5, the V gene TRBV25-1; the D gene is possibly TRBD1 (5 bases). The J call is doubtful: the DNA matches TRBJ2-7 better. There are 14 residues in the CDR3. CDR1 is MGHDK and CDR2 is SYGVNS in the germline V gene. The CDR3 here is CASSDGAHSYEQYF. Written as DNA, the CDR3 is TGTGCCAGCAGTGATGGGGCCCACTCCTACGAGCAGTACTTC.

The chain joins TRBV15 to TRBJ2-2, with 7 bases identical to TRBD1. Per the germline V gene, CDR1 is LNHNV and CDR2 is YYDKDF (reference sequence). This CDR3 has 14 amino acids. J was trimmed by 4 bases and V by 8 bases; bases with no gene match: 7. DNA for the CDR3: TGTGCCACCGCAGACAGGGATGGCACCGGGGAGCTGTTTTTT. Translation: CATADRDGTGELFF.

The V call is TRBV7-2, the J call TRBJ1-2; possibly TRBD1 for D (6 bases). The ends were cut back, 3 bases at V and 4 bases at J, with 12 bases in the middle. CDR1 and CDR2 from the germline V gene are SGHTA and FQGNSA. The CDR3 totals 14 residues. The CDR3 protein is CASSFPGAAYGYTF. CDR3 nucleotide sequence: TGTGCCAGCAGCTTCCCAGGGGCGGCCTATGGCTACACCTTC.

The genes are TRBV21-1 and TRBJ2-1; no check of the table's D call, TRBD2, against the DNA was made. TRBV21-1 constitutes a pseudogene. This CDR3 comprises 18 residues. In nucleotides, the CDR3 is TGTGCCAGCAGCAGACCCCGACTAGCGGGGGGGCAAAACAATGAGCAGTTCTTC. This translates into CASSRPRLAGGQNNEQFF.